This T cell receptor (beta chain) derives from a study of blood T cell repertoires in COVID-19. About the study: Nucleic acid was either cDNA or gDNA, and it came from T cells, B-cell-depleted T cells, or PBMCs.

Here immunoSEQ multiplex PCR was the method, and the copy in TCRdb shows in-frame clones only, minus some. Of about 300,000 clones listed, 70% to 90% were seen once; the top ten hold 10%. The CDR3 runs to 15 residues. Germline V CDR1 and CDR2: SNHLY, FYNNEI. Trimming removed 1 base at V and 4 bases at J, with 13 bases between. Among Cohort 3 donors, those recovered had two negative PCRs, clearance, or symptom resolution. Sequencing was done on a sample of PBMCs or T cells enriched from blood (not recorded which). The TCR comes from a woman younger than 35 who had recovered from COVID-19. V gene TRBV2 combines with J gene TRBJ1-1; D call uncertain. CDR3 residues: CASSEGPGLSTEAFF. In DNA, the CDR3 is TGTGCCAGCAGTGAAGGTCCGGGTTTGAGCACTGAAGCTTTCTTT.